These 5 T cell receptor beta chains came from one sample sequenced in a study of blood T cell repertoires in COVID-19. Libraries were prepared by immunoSEQ multiplex PCR; TCRdb keeps only in-frame clonotypes and omits some of them. The sample shows approximately 100,000 clones, around 79% of them seen only once. The sequenced sample consisted of peripheral blood. The source of these receptors is a man aged 65-85 years with active or convalescent COVID-19.

The chain is built from TRBV6-5 and TRBJ1-2; D gene ambiguous. V was pared by 2 bases and J by 4 bases, with 8 bases between. Germline V lookup: CDR1 MNHEY, CDR2 SVGAGI. The CDR3 extends over 13 amino acids. CDR3 sequence reads: CASSYGQAYGYTF. CDR3 DNA sequence: TGTGCCAGCAGTTACGGGCAGGCCTATGGCTACACCTTC.

This chain joins TRBV3-1 (or the pseudogene TRBV3-2) and TRBJ1-2; TRBD1 matches 9 bases. The CDR3 is made up of 16 amino acids. Germline assignment: CDR1 LGHDT and CDR2 YNNKEL (reference sequence). Trimming removed 0 bases from V and 4 bases from J; junction bases left unmatched: 6. CDR3 loop: CASSQEGDRGFYGYTF. In DNA, the CDR3 is TGTGCCAGCAGCCAAGAGGGCGACAGGGGGTTCTATGGCTACACCTTC.

The sample holds a few counts of this clone. The chain recombines TRBV5-1 with TRBJ1-1, with TRBD1 as a possible D gene (6 bases). The CDR3 runs to 14 residues. V was pared by 1 base and J by 4 bases, with 11 bases between. Germline loops: CDR1 SGHRS, CDR2 YFSETQ. CDR3 sequence (DNA): TGCGCCAGCAGCTTGACAGGGCTGGGCACTGAAGCTTTCTTT. Translating gives CASSLTGLGTEAFF.

This clone was recorded only once. The V gene is TRBV7-3, the J gene TRBJ2-1; 8 nucleotides match TRBD1. CDR1 SGHTA and CDR2 FQGTGA come from the germline V gene. V trimming: 4 bases; J trimming: 6 bases; junction bases outside the gene matches: 8. The length of the CDR3 is 15 residues. The CDR3 DNA reads as TGTGCCAGCAGCTCGGGGGACAGGAGGGGCAATGAGCAGTTCTTC. Amino acids: CASSSGDRRGNEQFF.

CDR3 sequence: CASSLLSGNTEAFF. CDR3 nucleotide sequence: TGTGCCAGCAGCCTCCTCTCGGGGAACACTGAAGCTTTCTTT. The V gene is TRBV3-1 (or the pseudogene TRBV3-2), the J gene TRBJ1-1, with D unclear. The CDR3 loop spans 14 amino acids. Germline V CDR1 and CDR2: LGHDT, YNNKEL (reference sequence). The V and J ends lost 4 bases and 1 base respectively, with 10 bases between them.